The 21 T cell receptor beta chains below all came from one sample that was sequenced in a study of cytomegalovirus exposure and HLA in healthy donors. The table came from immunoSEQ multiplex PCR; TCRdb's copy has only in-frame clones and leaves some out. The sample yields about 82,000 clones, about 92% seen once. What was sequenced was PBMCs. These receptors originate from a man aged 18 to 35 in good health and CMV-seronegative.

This chain connects TRBV4-1 to TRBJ1-2; D might be TRBD1 (5 bases). The CDR3 is 13 amino acids. CDR1 is MGHRA, CDR2 YSYEKL, per germline. V lost 4 bases, J lost 3 bases, and 9 bases lay in between. The CDR3 loop reads CASSPVTDYGYTF. DNA of the CDR3: TGCGCCAGCAGCCCTGTGACAGACTATGGCTACACCTTC.

The chain couples TRBV7-9 to TRBJ1-2; 7 nucleotides line up with TRBD1. The CDR3 length is 15 residues. Losses at the gene ends were 4 bases for V and 3 bases for J; bases not matched to a gene: 8. The V gene's germline CDR1 is SEHNR and CDR2 FQNEAQ (reference sequence). CDR3 protein: CASSSGTAQHYGYTF. In DNA, the CDR3 is TGTGCCAGCAGCTCAGGGACAGCACAACACTATGGCTACACCTTC.

V gene TRBV9 combines with J gene TRBJ1-1, with D maybe TRBD1 (6 bases). V lost 4 bases and J 4 bases, leaving 14 bases between the germline ends. The CDR3 loop spans 14 amino acids. Germline values: CDR1 SGDLS, CDR2 YYNGEE. The CDR3 loop reads CASSFRGFGTEAFF. The DNA for the CDR3 is TGTGCCAGCAGCTTTAGGGGGTTCGGCACTGAAGCTTTCTTT.

The rearrangement links TRBV7-6 to TRBJ2-5; D is perhaps TRBD1 (5 bases). The V end lost 7 bases, the J end lost 2 bases, and 11 bases lay between the germline ends. This CDR3 is built from 13 residues. Germline V CDR1 and CDR2: SGHVS, FNYEAQ. CDR3 DNA sequence: TGTGCCAGCAACCACCAGGGTCAAGAGACCCAGTACTTC. Translated: CASNHQGQETQYF.

This rearrangement joins TRBV7-9 to TRBJ2-3, with D tentatively TRBD1 (6 bases). Trimming stripped 4 bases from V and 2 bases from J, with 13 bases between. Germline-derived CDR1 and CDR2 are SEHNR and FQNEAQ (reference sequence). CDR3 length: 15 amino acids. CDR3 in amino acids: CASSSGRTATDTQYF. The CDR3 bases are TGTGCCAGCAGCTCGGGGCGGACAGCCACAGATACGCAGTATTTT.

The DNA for the CDR3 is TGCGCCAGCAGAGTGGGGCAGACTAATGAAAAACTGTTTTTT. Protein: CASRVGQTNEKLFF. The chain couples TRBV5-1 to TRBJ1-4; TRBD1 is a possible D gene (5 bases). The germline CDR1 and CDR2 sequences are SGHRS and YFSETQ. V was cut by 5 bases and J by 2 bases, with 10 bases left in between. The CDR3 totals 14 residues.

The rearrangement uses TRBV6-6 and TRBJ1-2; 10 nucleotides agree with TRBD1. CDR1 and CDR2 (germline): MNHNY, SVGAGI (reference sequence). This CDR3 contains 16 residues. V lost 2 bases, J lost 4 bases, and 7 bases stayed unmatched. For the CDR3, the DNA is TGTGCCAGCAGTTACAATCCGGACAGGGGGACCTATGGCTACACCTTC. This encodes CASSYNPDRGTYGYTF.

This chain joins TRBV4-1 and TRBJ2-2; 11 nucleotides line up with TRBD2. The V gene's germline CDR1 is MGHRA and CDR2 YSYEKL. There are 16 residues in the CDR3. Losses at the gene ends were 3 bases for V and 6 bases for J; bases not matched to a gene: 6. Written as DNA, the CDR3 is TGCGCCAGCAGCCAGCATAGCGGGAGGGCCCCCGGGGAGCTGTTTTTT. Residues: CASSQHSGRAPGELFF.

This rearrangement joins TRBV15 to TRBJ2-5; TRBD2 aligns across 10 bases. From germline, CDR1 is LNHNV and CDR2 YYDKDF (reference sequence). This CDR3 region has 15 residues. Losses at the gene ends were 1 base for V and 5 bases for J; bases not matched to a gene: 4. Written as DNA, the CDR3 is TGTGCCACCAGCAGAGGTACTAGCGGGAAGGAGACCCAGTACTTC. Protein sequence: CATSRGTSGKETQYF.

The rearrangement uses TRBV4-1 and TRBJ1-6; unclear D gene. Deletions cut 0 bases from V and 7 bases from J, with 13 bases between. Germline CDR1 reads MGHRA; CDR2 reads YSYEKL. This CDR3 spans 16 amino acids. This CDR3 is CASSQDTTFGNSPLHF. The CDR3 DNA is TGCGCCAGCAGCCAAGACACGACTTTTGGCAATTCACCCCTCCACTTT.

The gene calls are TRBV29-1 and TRBJ1-2; 8 nucleotides match TRBD1. The ends lost 7 bases at V and 4 bases at J; junction bases unmatched: 8. Looked up from germline, CDR1 is SQVTM and CDR2 is ANQGSEA. The CDR3 covers 13 residues. CDR3 nucleotide sequence: TGCAGCGGATCCGGGACAGGTGGCTATGGCTACACCTTC. It codes for CSGSGTGGYGYTF. The full variable domain, its missing parts supplied by reference TRBV29-1 and TRBJ1-2, is SAVISQKPSRDICQRGTSLTIQCQVDSQVTMMFWYRQQPGQSLTLIATANQGSEATYESGFVIDKFPISRPNLTFSTLTVSNMSPEDSSIYLCSGSGTGGYGYTFGSGTRLTVV.

In its sample, this clone was seen once. The gene calls are TRBV28 and TRBJ2-7; D may be TRBD1 (7 bases). This CDR3 has 14 amino acids. V was pared by 7 bases and J by 3 bases, with 16 bases between. CDR1 and CDR2 (germline): MDHEN, SYDVKM. This chain's CDR3 is CASTQGGFGYEQYF. CDR3 sequence (DNA): TGTGCCAGCACCCAGGGGGGATTTGGCTACGAGCAGTACTTC.

This chain connects TRBV27 to TRBJ2-1; D possibly corresponds to TRBD1 (6 bases). V dropped 5 bases and J dropped 0 bases, with 20 bases sitting between them. The CDR3 sequence is 18 residues long. Looked up from germline, CDR1 is MNHEY and CDR2 is SMNVEV (reference sequence). The CDR3 region has the DNA TGTGCCAGCAGTCTTCGGTCGACAGGAGAAAGCTCCTACAATGAGCAGTTCTTC. Translating gives CASSLRSTGESSYNEQFF.

This clone was seen a single time. This chain connects TRBV11-2 to TRBJ1-2, with TRBD1 as a possible D gene (6 bases). The CDR3 is 15 residues long. V was clipped by 4 bases and J by 6 bases, with 18 bases between them. The V gene's germline CDR1 is SGHAT and CDR2 FQNNGV. CDR3 nucleotide sequence: TGTGCCAGCAGCTGGGGGGGCACAGGTTTCGATGGCTACACCTTC. Residues: CASSWGGTGFDGYTF.

V and J are TRBV6-5 and TRBJ2-2; 8 bases fit TRBD1. The V and J ends lost 2 bases and 2 bases, in that order; junction bases with no gene match: 1. Germline V gives CDR1 MNHEY, CDR2 SVGAGI. The length of the CDR3 is 15 residues. The CDR3 region is CASSYGQGNTGELFF. The CDR3 nucleotides are TGTGCCAGCAGTTACGGACAGGGAAACACCGGGGAGCTGTTTTTT.

This CDR3 is CASSLAMGNTEAFF. CDR3 nucleotides: TGTGCCAGCAGCTTAGCGATGGGCAACACTGAAGCTTTCTTT. The V call is TRBV11-2, the J call TRBJ1-1; D gene unclear. Germline assignment: CDR1 SGHAT and CDR2 FQNNGV. This CDR3 spans 14 amino acids. V lost 1 base and J lost 2, with 8 bases in between.

V usage is TRBV7-9 and J usage is TRBJ1-5, with D perhaps TRBD1 (5 bases). CDR3 length equals 15 residues. Germline CDR1 SEHNR, CDR2 FQNEAQ (reference sequence). The ends were cut back, 4 bases at V and 0 bases at J, with 10 bases in the middle. The CDR3: CASSSEGASNQPQHF. The CDR3 DNA follows: TGTGCCAGCAGCTCCGAAGGGGCTAGCAATCAGCCCCAGCATTTT.

The chain uses TRBV5-6 and TRBJ2-3, with D perhaps matching TRBD1 (6 bases). CDR3 length: 15 residues. The germline V and J ends were trimmed by 0 bases and 1 base, with 9 bases remaining between them. From germline, CDR1 is SGHDT and CDR2 YYEEEE. In nucleotides, the CDR3 is TGTGCCAGCAGCTTGGAGCAGGGGCGCACAGATACGCAGTATTTT. It codes for CASSLEQGRTDTQYF.

This sequence joins TRBV27 and TRBJ1-2; 9 bases are shared with TRBD1. J lost 5 bases, V lost 5 bases, and 21 bases had no gene match. Looked up from germline, CDR1 is MNHEY and CDR2 is SMNVEV (reference sequence). The CDR3 spans 19 residues. The CDR3, as DNA: TGTGCCAGCAGTCCACGGTCTGGGACAGGGCATACCGTTTGGTATGGCTACACCTTC. It yields the protein CASSPRSGTGHTVWYGYTF.

The chain uses TRBV1 and TRBJ2-1; the table's D call, TRBD2, was not checked against the DNA. TRBV1 is flagged as a pseudogene. There are 16 residues in the CDR3. CDR3 region: CTSSQDQAGADNEQFF. DNA for the CDR3: TGCACCAGCAGCCAAGATCAAGCGGGAGCCGACAATGAGCAGTTCTTC.

The table lists this clone with a count of one. The chain joins TRBV7-2 to TRBJ2-7; TRBD1 agrees at 8 bases. The germline V gene has CDR1 SGHTA and CDR2 FQGNSA. The CDR3 spans 13 residues. Losses at the gene ends were 8 bases for V and 4 bases for J; bases not matched to a gene: 7. The DNA of the CDR3 is TGTGCCAGCTCACACAGGGGGGCTTACGAGCAGTACTTC. Its translation is CASSHRGAYEQYF.